The 25 T cell receptor beta chains below all came from one sample that was sequenced in a study of blood T cell repertoires in COVID-19. Data came from immunoSEQ multiplex PCR; TCRdb stores just in-frame clones and leaves some out. The sample includes around 300,000 clones, around 87% seen only once; the top ten take roughly 2.3%. Material: PBMCs or T cells enriched from blood (not recorded which). Every receptor here comes from a woman under 30 who had recovered from COVID-19.

V and J are TRBV27 and TRBJ1-6; D possibly corresponds to TRBD1 (6 bases). V was pared by 6 bases and J by 0 bases, with 18 bases between. The CDR3 has 18 residues. The germline V gene encodes CDR1 MNHEY and CDR2 SMNVEV (reference sequence). The CDR3 reads CASSKQGLGSSYNSPLHF. CDR3 in DNA: TGTGCCAGCAGCAAACAGGGATTGGGGAGCTCCTATAATTCACCCCTCCACTTT.

The rearrangement links TRBV6-5 to TRBJ1-1; 10 nucleotides align to TRBD1. The V segment lost 2 bases and the J segment 6 bases; nucleotides outside the gene matches: 9. Germline assignment: CDR1 MNHEY and CDR2 SVGAGI. The CDR3 totals 16 residues. CDR3 nucleotide sequence: TGTGCCAGCAGTTACCCCCGACAGGGGGCGAATGCTGAAGCTTTCTTT. It yields the protein CASSYPRQGANAEAFF.

The J gene is TRBJ2-3, the V gene TRBV3-1 (or the pseudogene TRBV3-2); 8 positions match TRBD2. V lost 8 bases to trimming and J lost 5 bases; unmatched junction nucleotides: 0. From germline, CDR1 is LGHDT and CDR2 YNNKEL (reference sequence). The CDR3 has 11 amino acids. CDR3 sequence: CASAGGDTQYF. The CDR3 nucleotides read TGTGCCAGCGCGGGGGGAGATACGCAGTATTTT.

V usage is TRBV7-9 and J usage is TRBJ2-7; TRBD1 matches at 9 bases. V was clipped by 3 bases and J by 4 bases; unmatched bases: 4. This CDR3 is 14 amino acids long. Germline V CDR1 and CDR2: SEHNR, FQNEAQ (reference sequence). DNA for the CDR3: TGTGCCAGCAGCTTGGGGACAGGGAGATACGAGCAGTACTTC. This translates into CASSLGTGRYEQYF.

The rearrangement links TRBV5-5 to TRBJ2-1; perhaps TRBD2 as D (5 bases). The germline V gene encodes CDR1 SGHKS and CDR2 YYEKEE (reference sequence). The CDR3 contains 13 residues. Between the trimmed V and J ends, which lost 4 bases and 6 bases, there was a span of 11 bases. The CDR3 DNA is TGTGCCAGCAGCCGGGGTGGTGGCAATGAGCAGTTCTTC. Amino acids: CASSRGGGNEQFF.

A single count supports this clone. CDR3 protein: CASSSQGGENEKLFF. The CDR3 nucleotides are TGCGCCAGCAGCTCGCAGGGTGGCGAAAATGAAAAACTGTTTTTT. This chain connects TRBV5-1 to TRBJ1-4; TRBD1 might be the D (5 bases). CDR3 length: 15 amino acids. V was clipped by 3 bases and J by 5 bases, with 14 bases between them. Germline CDR1 and CDR2: SGHRS and YFSETQ.

The V call is TRBV18, the J call TRBJ2-7; tentative D call: TRBD1 (6 bases). CDR3 length: 15 residues. Germline V gene sequence: CDR1 KGHSH, CDR2 LQKENI. V lost 3 bases and J 0 bases, leaving 12 bases between the germline ends. The CDR3 region is CASSPGAEASYEQYF. In DNA form, the CDR3 reads TGTGCCAGCTCACCGGGGGCAGAAGCCTCCTACGAGCAGTACTTC.

The sample holds one count of this clone. The rearrangement links TRBV2 to TRBJ2-5, with D possibly matching TRBD2 (5 bases). Trimming cost V 6 bases and J 2 bases, with 7 bases left between them. Germline CDR1 and CDR2: SNHLY and FYNNEI. This CDR3 is 12 amino acids long. The CDR3 DNA sequence: TGTGCCAGCAGACTAGAACAAGAGACCCAGTACTTC. This sequence encodes CASRLEQETQYF.

The chain has TRBV6-5 and TRBJ2-3; a possible D gene is TRBD1 (6 bases). Trimming pared 7 bases from V and 4 bases from J, leaving 15 bases between. The CDR3 totals 14 residues. Germline V gene sequence: CDR1 MNHEY, CDR2 SVGAGI. The CDR3 loop reads CASKKGDYSDTQYF. DNA for the CDR3: TGTGCCAGCAAAAAGGGGGATTACTCAGATACGCAGTATTTT.

The chain recombines TRBV18 with TRBJ2-6; 7 bases fit TRBD1. With 5 bases clipped from V and 2 bases from J, the junction kept 6 bases outside the gene matches. The length of the CDR3 is 16 residues. Germline-derived CDR1 and CDR2 are KGHSH and LQKENI. This CDR3 is CASSSTGATGANVLTF. The CDR3 bases are TGTGCCAGCTCATCTACAGGGGCGACTGGGGCCAACGTCCTGACTTTC.

This chain joins TRBV15 and TRBJ2-2; 10 nucleotides align to TRBD2. The CDR3 contains 17 residues. Germline V gene lookup returns CDR1 LNHNV and CDR2 YYDKDF (reference sequence). J lost 5 bases, V lost 1 base, and 7 bases had no gene match. The CDR3 reads CATSRVERGGRTGELFF. The CDR3 nucleotides read TGTGCCACCAGCAGAGTCGAGCGGGGGGGCCGGACCGGGGAGCTGTTTTTT.

The chain couples TRBV9 to TRBJ1-1; tentative D call: TRBD1 (5 bases). Germline V CDR1 and CDR2: SGDLS, YYNGEE. V shed 3 bases and J shed 0 bases, with 9 bases lying between them. The CDR3 runs to 14 residues. CDR3 in DNA: TGTGCCAGCAGCGCAACGACAGTGAACACTGAAGCTTTCTTT. The encoded protein is CASSATTVNTEAFF.

The chain combines TRBV2 with TRBJ1-2; 11 nucleotides match TRBD1. The CDR3 loop spans 15 amino acids. With 5 bases clipped from V and 8 bases from J, the junction kept 10 bases outside the gene matches. Germline assignment: CDR1 SNHLY and CDR2 FYNNEI. The CDR3 here is CASSYGTGGIGGYTF. The CDR3 DNA reads as TGTGCCAGCAGTTACGGGACAGGGGGAATCGGGGGCTACACCTTC.

This clone came up a few times. The chain's CDR3 is CAIESGGDNEQFF. CDR3 DNA: TGTGCCATCGAAAGCGGGGGGGATAATGAGCAGTTCTTC. The chain is built from TRBV10-3 and TRBJ2-1; 10 positions match TRBD2. Trimming cost V 8 bases and J 7 bases; bases outside gene matches: 5. The CDR3 consists of 13 residues. CDR1 is ENHRY and CDR2 is SYGVKD in the germline V gene.

V and J are TRBV18 and TRBJ2-7, with 7 bases fitting TRBD1. Germline lookup yields CDR1 KGHSH and CDR2 LQKENI. The CDR3 totals 15 residues. V dropped 4 bases and J dropped 2; count of bases not matched to a gene: 8. CDR3 protein: CASSLRDSSAYEQYF. CDR3 coding DNA: TGTGCCAGCTCACTCCGGGACAGTTCTGCCTACGAGCAGTACTTC.

In DNA form, the CDR3 reads TGTGCCGCGGGACAGGGGAATTCACCCCTCCACTTT. This codes for CAAGQGNSPLHF. V usage is TRBV27 and J usage is TRBJ1-6; 10 bases map to TRBD1. V shed 11 bases and J 7 bases; nucleotides not matched to a gene: 2. This CDR3 has 12 residues. From germline, CDR1 is MNHEY and CDR2 SMNVEV (reference sequence).

The chain has TRBV25-1 and TRBJ1-2; D uncertain. The CDR3 spans 13 residues. Germline lookup yields CDR1 MGHDK and CDR2 SYGVNS. Trimming removed 6 bases from V and 2 bases from J, with 10 bases in between. In DNA, the CDR3 is TGTGCCAGCAGAGGCGACACAAACTATGGCTACACCTTC. Translated: CASRGDTNYGYTF.

This chain uses TRBV2 with TRBJ2-6; D not resolved. Germline V gene data show CDR1 as SNHLY and CDR2 as FYNNEI. The CDR3 is made up of 15 amino acids. Trimming removed 3 bases from V and 0 bases from J, with 6 bases in between. This CDR3 reads CASSEAPSGANVLTF. In DNA, the CDR3 is TGTGCCAGCAGTGAGGCCCCCTCTGGGGCCAACGTCCTGACTTTC.

This clone was counted once. The CDR3 is CASSYQGAVGNTIYF. As DNA, the CDR3 is TGTGCCAGCAGTTATCAGGGGGCCGTTGGAAACACCATATATTTT. The rearrangement links TRBV27 to TRBJ1-3; TRBD1 matches at 8 bases. V lost 4 bases to trimming and J lost 3 bases; unmatched junction nucleotides: 5. Per the germline V gene, CDR1 is MNHEY and CDR2 is SMNVEV (reference sequence). The CDR3 has 15 residues.

The V and J genes are TRBV6-5 and TRBJ1-1; 7 bases agree with TRBD1. CDR1 and CDR2 from the germline V gene are MNHEY and SVGAGI. The V segment lost 0 bases and the J segment 3 bases; nucleotides outside the gene matches: 7. The CDR3 sequence is 16 residues long. The CDR3 sequence is CASSYSGGDTYTEAFF. The CDR3 DNA sequence: TGTGCCAGCAGTTACTCAGGGGGCGACACGTACACTGAAGCTTTCTTT.

The CDR3 loop reads CASSSPGQVISGNTIYF. The CDR3 nucleotides read TGTGCCAGTAGTAGCCCGGGACAGGTTATCTCTGGAAACACCATATATTTT. The rearrangement joins TRBV19 to TRBJ1-3; 8 nucleotides agree with TRBD1. The germline V gene has CDR1 LNHDA and CDR2 SQIVND (reference sequence). There are 17 residues in the CDR3. Germline trimming cut 4 bases from V and 0 bases from J; bases unmatched to any gene: 8.

The rearrangement links TRBV6-6 to TRBJ2-2; a weak D match, TRBD2 (5 bases). This CDR3 region has 14 residues. V was clipped by 7 bases and J by 4 bases, with 13 bases between them. Per germline, CDR1 MNHNY and CDR2 SVGAGI (reference sequence). The CDR3 sequence is CASTRVGSTGELFF. The CDR3 DNA follows: TGTGCCAGCACACGGGTAGGGAGCACCGGGGAGCTGTTTTTT.

This sequence joins TRBV19 and TRBJ1-1; D is uncertain. V lost 5 bases, J lost 3 bases, and 19 bases lay in between. This CDR3 comprises 16 residues. Germline CDR1 is LNHDA and CDR2 is SQIVND (reference sequence). The CDR3 is CASSYTVSFGDTEAFF. CDR3 in DNA: TGTGCCAGTAGTTATACAGTTTCGTTCGGCGACACTGAAGCTTTCTTT.

This chain uses TRBV19 with TRBJ2-5; tentatively, D is TRBD1 (5 bases). The germline V gene has CDR1 LNHDA and CDR2 SQIVND (reference sequence). This CDR3 has 11 amino acids. The V end lost 8 bases, the J end lost 4 bases, and 8 bases lay between the germline ends. CDR3 amino acids: CASQQGETQYF. The CDR3 DNA is TGTGCCAGTCAGCAGGGAGAGACCCAGTACTTC.

With respect to this clone: Other nucleotide sequences from this sample produce the same CDR3. The chain is built from TRBV11-2 and TRBJ2-7, with a tentative D call TRBD2 (5 bases). Germline V gene lookup returns CDR1 SGHAT and CDR2 FQNNGV. The CDR3 runs 13 residues. Trimming pared 1 base from V and 3 bases from J, leaving 7 bases between. The CDR3 nucleotides are TGTGCCAGCAGCTTAGGACGGGACTACGAGCAGTACTTC. Translated: CASSLGRDYEQYF.